Listed below are T cell receptor beta chains from one sample, sequenced in a study of T cell responses to AZD1222 COVID-19 vaccine. Some clones are missing from TCRdb's copy, which holds only in-frame ones; the method was immunoSEQ multiplex PCR. The sample has approximately 94,000 clones; around 90% are singletons. The specimen comprised peripheral blood, sampled on day 0 of AZD1222 vaccination. The receptors shown here come from an adult in good health. The CDR3 runs from the conserved cysteine through the conserved F or W. The order of the fields is V gene, CDR3 length, CDR3 protein.

V: TRBV7-9
length: 13
CDR3: CASSMATNEKLFF

V: TRBV5-4
length: 17
CDR3: CASSAPGAGGRTDTQYF

V: TRBV7-9
length: 12
CDR3: CASSLGDRDLFF

V: TRBV5-1
length: 13
CDR3: CASSLSVQYEQYF

V: TRBV9
length: 15
CDR3: CASSVGPLGGNTIYF

V: TRBV2
length: 14
CDR3: CASRPGLATYEQYF

V: TRBV5-4
length: 12
CDR3: CASRLDNYGYTF

V: TRBV4-1
length: 14
CDR3: CASRLAGSTDTQYF

V: TRBV10-3
length: 12
CDR3: CATREGTYEQYF

V: TRBV5-1
length: 15
CDR3: CASSLGWSSYNEQFF

V: TRBV7-9
length: 13
CDR3: CASSPLIGSEQYF

V: TRBV29-1
length: 13
CDR3: CSVGWRTTDTQYF

V: TRBV2
length: 14
CDR3: CATGETGYSQPQHF

V: TRBV19
length: 14
CDR3: CASSPRTGRPEAFF

V: TRBV7-2
length: 15
CDR3: CASSLHTGGFTEAFF

V: TRBV4-1
length: 13
CDR3: CASSPWLRDEQFF

V: TRBV28
length: 15
CDR3: CASSSPGQVSYEQYF

V: TRBV6-2/TRBV6-3
length: 12
CDR3: CASSYRERAQYF

V: TRBV28
length: 16
CDR3: CASSSYRAGNTGELFF

V: TRBV4-2
length: 14
CDR3: CASSLGSVNTEAFF

V: TRBV19
length: 11
CDR3: CASSPGYGYTF

V: TRBV12-5
length: 17
CDR3: CASGFTLQGAVGYGYTF

V: TRBV3-1/TRBV3-2
length: 11
CDR3: CASSQGVRRSF

V: TRBV7-9
length: 16
CDR3: CASSQTPGQINSPLHF

V: TRBV11-2
length: 15
CDR3: CASSPHVDMNTEAFF

V: TRBV2
length: 11
CDR3: CASSAWLGQFF

V: TRBV30
length: 13
CDR3: CAWSTGTAPEAFF

V: TRBV7-2
length: 16
CDR3: CASSYLVDLNYNEQFF

V: TRBV27
length: 13
CDR3: CASSLLGGDTQYF

V: TRBV3-1/TRBV3-2
length: 18
CDR3: CASSQDPGRNLLTDTQYF

V: TRBV18
length: 13
CDR3: CASSPTNWNTIYF

V: TRBV9
length: 14
CDR3: CASSAGTVNTEAFF

V: TRBV5-1
length: 13
CDR3: CASSLGGYETQYF

V: TRBV2
length: 13
CDR3: CASRQGPNQPQHF

V: TRBV3-1/TRBV3-2
length: 13
CDR3: CASSQDVAGVLHF